The sequence of this TCR beta chain was determined in a study of T cell responses to AZD1222 COVID-19 vaccine. Assay used: immunoSEQ multiplex PCR; TCRdb lists only in-frame clones, some missing. The table includes more than 140,000 clones, approximately 88% detected once. The length of the CDR3 is 12 residues. V dropped 5 bases and J dropped 8 bases, with 12 bases sitting between them. Germline V gene sequence: CDR1 MDHEN, CDR2 SYDVKM. General study results and limits: Across spike, vaccine-associated CD4 TCRs were found, dominant at 160-218 and 743-854. After the peak T cell response, and only then, were repertoires sampled.

Many counts were recorded for this clone. What it recognizes is unknown. The source was peripheral blood, collected on day 0 of MenACWY control vaccination. The chain couples TRBV28 to TRBJ1-2; TRBD1 might be the D (5 bases). This receptor was taken from an adult in good health. The CDR3 region has the DNA TGTGCCAGCAGTACTGACAGATGGGGCTACACCTTC. Protein product: CASSTDRWGYTF.